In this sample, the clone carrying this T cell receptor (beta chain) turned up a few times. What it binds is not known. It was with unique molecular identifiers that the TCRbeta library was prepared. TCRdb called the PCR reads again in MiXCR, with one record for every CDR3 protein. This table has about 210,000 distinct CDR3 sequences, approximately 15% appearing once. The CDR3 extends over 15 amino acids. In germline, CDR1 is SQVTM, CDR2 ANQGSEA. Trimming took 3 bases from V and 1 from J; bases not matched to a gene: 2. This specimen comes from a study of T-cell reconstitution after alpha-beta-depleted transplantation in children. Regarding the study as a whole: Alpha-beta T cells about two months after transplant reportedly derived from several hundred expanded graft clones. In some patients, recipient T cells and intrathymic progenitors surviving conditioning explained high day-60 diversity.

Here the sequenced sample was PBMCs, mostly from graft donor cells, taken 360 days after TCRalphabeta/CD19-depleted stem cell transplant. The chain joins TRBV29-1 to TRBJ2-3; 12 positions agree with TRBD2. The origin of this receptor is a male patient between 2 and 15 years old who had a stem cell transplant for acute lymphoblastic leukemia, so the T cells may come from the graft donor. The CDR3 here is CSVDLAGGGTDTQYF. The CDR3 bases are TGCAGCGTTGATCTAGCGGGAGGGGGCACAGATACGCAGTATTTT.